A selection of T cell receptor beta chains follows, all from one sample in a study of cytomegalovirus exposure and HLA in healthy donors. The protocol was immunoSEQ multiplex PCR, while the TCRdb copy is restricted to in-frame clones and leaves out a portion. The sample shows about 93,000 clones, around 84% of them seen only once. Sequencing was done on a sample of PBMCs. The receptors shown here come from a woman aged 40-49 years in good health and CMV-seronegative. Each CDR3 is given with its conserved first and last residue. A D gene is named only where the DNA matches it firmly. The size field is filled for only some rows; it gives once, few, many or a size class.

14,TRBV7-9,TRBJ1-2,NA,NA,TGTGCCAGCAGCTTCGGGGGGATCGGCTATGGCTACACCTTC,CASSFGGIGYGYTF
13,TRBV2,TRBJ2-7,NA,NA,TGTGCCAGCGTACGCCTACAGGGTAATCCGCAGTACTTC,CASVRLQGNPQYF
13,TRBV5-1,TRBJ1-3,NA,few,TGCGCCAGCAGCGGGGGCGCGGGAAACACCATATATTTT,CASSGGAGNTIYF
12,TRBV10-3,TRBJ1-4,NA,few,TGTGCCATCAGTGTGGGGGGTGAAAAACTGTTTTTT,CAISVGGEKLFF
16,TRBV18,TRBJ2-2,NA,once,TGTGCCAGCTCACCAAACGGTTTTCGGTCCACCGGGGAGCTGTTTTTT,CASSPNGFRSTGELFF
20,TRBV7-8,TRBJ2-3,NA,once,TGTGCCAGCAGCTTGAGACAGAAAAGCAAAATACCCCTTAGCACAGATACGCAGTATTTT,CASSLRQKSKIPLSTDTQYF
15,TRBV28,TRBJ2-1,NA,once,TGTGCCAGCAGTTTGCCGGGACTGGCAAACAATGAGCAGTTCTTC,CASSLPGLANNEQFF
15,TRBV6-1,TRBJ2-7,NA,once,TGTGCCAGCACCCGGACTTCGGACGGCTCCTACGAGCAGTACTTC,CASTRTSDGSYEQYF
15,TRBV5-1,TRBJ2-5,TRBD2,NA,TGCGCCAGCAGGTTTCGTAGCGGGAGTACGGAGACCCAGTACTTC,CASRFRSGSTETQYF
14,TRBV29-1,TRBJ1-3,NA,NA,TGCAGCGTCGCCGAGGCTCCCTCTGGAAACACCATATATTTT,CSVAEAPSGNTIYF